The rows below give T cell receptor beta chains drawn from one sample of a study of CD8 T cells in Susac syndrome. MiXCR, run by TCRdb on the immunoSEQ multiplex PCR reads, gives a single entry per CDR3 protein. The table shows under 200,000 distinct CDR3 sequences, with 85% to 95% occurring only once. Input material: CD8+ T cells from PBMCs. These receptors all stem from a human donor with multiple sclerosis. The CDR3 runs from the conserved cysteine through the conserved F or W. Fields, in order: J gene, clone size, V gene, D gene, CDR3 length, CDR3 DNA, CDR3 protein. D genes are given only for firm matches. Not all rows give a size; the values are once, few, many and, for expanded clones, a class.

>TRBJ2-7|NA|TRBV20-1|NA|13
TGCAGTGCCCAGGGACCGATCTCCTACGAGCAGTACTTC
CSAQGPISYEQYF
>TRBJ2-3|NA|TRBV2|TRBD1|16
TGTGCCAGCAGTGAAAAGATGGGGACAGCCACAGATACGCAGTATTTT
CASSEKMGTATDTQYF
>TRBJ2-1|NA|TRBV9|TRBD2|15
TGTGCCAGCAGCGCTCGGACTAGCGGGTACGATGAGCAGTTCTTC
CASSARTSGYDEQFF
>TRBJ2-7|NA|TRBV4-1|NA|14
TGCGCCAGCAGCCAACAACTACAGGGCTACGAGCAGTACTTC
CASSQQLQGYEQYF
>TRBJ2-5|NA|TRBV12-3/TRBV12-4|NA|14
TGTGCCAGCAGCCCGGTTGGGGCCCAGGAGACCCAGTACTTC
CASSPVGAQETQYF
>TRBJ2-3|once|TRBV27|NA|18
TGTGCCAGCAGTCCCGCCGATGTTAGGCCTCGGGGCACAGATACGCAGTATTTT
CASSPADVRPRGTDTQYF
>TRBJ1-2|NA|TRBV7-2|NA|14
TGTGCCAGCAGCTTAGCGGGGAGTACCGGGGGCTACACCTTC
CASSLAGSTGGYTF
>TRBJ2-6|NA|TRBV28|NA|17
TGTGCCAGTGGACAGACAGGACCCGTTCTGGGGGCCAACGTCCTGACTTTC
CASGQTGPVLGANVLTF
>TRBJ2-7|NA|TRBV4-2|TRBD1|15
TGTGCCAGCAGTCTGCACGGACAGGGCACCTACGAGCAGTACTTC
CASSLHGQGTYEQYF
>TRBJ2-5|NA|TRBV6-5|NA|15
TGTGCCAGCATAGGGAGCGGATCGTACCAAGAGACCCAGTACTTC
CASIGSGSYQETQYF
>TRBJ1-5|NA|TRBV27|NA|12
TGTGCCAGCAGTCGTCAGGGTCAGCCCCAGCATTTT
CASSRQGQPQHF
>TRBJ2-3|NA|TRBV28|NA|16
TGTGCCAGCAGCCTCAGGGCTAGTAGCAGCACAGATACGCAGTATTTT
CASSLRASSSTDTQYF
>TRBJ1-1|NA|TRBV29-1|NA|12
TGCAGCGTTAGCAGGGAGAACACTGAAGCTTTCTTT
CSVSRENTEAFF
>TRBJ1-2|NA|TRBV9|NA|15
TGTGCCAGCAGCGTAGGCAGCCCCAAGAACTATGGCTACACCTTC
CASSVGSPKNYGYTF
>TRBJ1-2|NA|TRBV29-1|NA|12
TGCAGCGCTGATCCAGGGGTGGGCGGCTACACCTTC
CSADPGVGGYTF
>TRBJ2-7|NA|TRBV28|NA|14
TGTGCCAGCAGTGCCCCCGGGGGGCCTTACGAGCAGTACTTC
CASSAPGGPYEQYF
>TRBJ1-5|NA|TRBV29-1|NA|15
TGCAGCGTTCTCCTTCCAGGGGACTCCAATCAGCCCCAGCATTTT
CSVLLPGDSNQPQHF
>TRBJ2-7|NA|TRBV9|TRBD2|15
TGTGCCAGCAGCGTAGTTGGGACTAGCGGCTCCGAGCAGTACTTC
CASSVVGTSGSEQYF
>TRBJ2-5|NA|TRBV29-1|TRBD1|16
TGCAGCGTTGAAGGCGTTGGGACAGGGGAGGGAGAGACCCAGTACTTC
CSVEGVGTGEGETQYF
>TRBJ1-2|NA|TRBV5-1|TRBD1|14
TGCGCCAGCAGCTTGTGGCAGGGGGCGAATGGCTACACCTTC
CASSLWQGANGYTF
>TRBJ1-2|NA|TRBV12-3/TRBV12-4|NA|13
TGTGCCAGCAGTCTAACAGGGTTGGCTGGCTACACCTTC
CASSLTGLAGYTF
>TRBJ1-2|NA|TRBV9|NA|15
TGTGCCAGCAGTTTGTCGGGTCGGGCTAACTATGGCTACACCTTC
CASSLSGRANYGYTF
>TRBJ1-2|NA|TRBV20-1|TRBD1|13
TGCAGTGCTCCAGGGGGCCGCGGCTATGGCTACACCTTC
CSAPGGRGYGYTF
>TRBJ1-1|NA|TRBV7-2|NA|13
TGTGCCAGCAGCTCACGGGACGTGGGGAAAGCTTTCTTT
CASSSRDVGKAFF
>TRBJ1-2|NA|TRBV30|NA|12
TGTGCCTGGAGTGTGACCGGTTGGGGCTACACCTTC
CAWSVTGWGYTF
>TRBJ2-7|NA|TRBV7-3|TRBD1|15
TGTGCCAGCAGCACCGGGACAGGGCCATCCTACGAGCAGTACTTC
CASSTGTGPSYEQYF
>TRBJ2-7|NA|TRBV27|NA|13
TGTGCCAGCAGTTTGGGGGCCTCCTACGAGCAGTACTTC
CASSLGASYEQYF
>TRBJ2-1|NA|TRBV5-4|TRBD2|12
TGTGCCAGCAGCCAAGGGGCGGGAGATGGGTTCTTC
CASSQGAGDGFF
>TRBJ2-6|NA|TRBV3-1|TRBD2|16
TGTGCCAGCAGCCCGGGACTAGTAGGTGGGGCCAACGTCCTGACTTTC
CASSPGLVGGANVLTF
>TRBJ1-1|NA|TRBV12-3/TRBV12-4|TRBD1|17
TGTGCCAGCAGCCGCAGGCCCCCCGGGACAGGGGACACTGAAGCTTTCTTT
CASSRRPPGTGDTEAFF
>TRBJ2-1|NA|TRBV5-1|TRBD2|13
TGCGCCAGCAGGGCCGGGACTAGCGGAGAGCAGTTCTTC
CASRAGTSGEQFF
>TRBJ2-2|NA|TRBV19|TRBD2|15
TGTGCCAGTAGTATTGATTGGGGGGGCACCGGGGAGCTGTTTTTT
CASSIDWGGTGELFF
>TRBJ2-1|NA|TRBV2|TRBD2|15
TGTGCCAGCAGTCGGACTAGCGGGAATCACAATGAGCAGTTCTTC
CASSRTSGNHNEQFF
>TRBJ2-2|NA|TRBV29-1|NA|15
TGCAGCGTCCTAGTCCCCCGGGACGGTACCGGGGAGCTGTTTTTT
CSVLVPRDGTGELFF
>TRBJ2-1|NA|TRBV29-1|TRBD2|19
TGCAGCGTTGAAGGACGGAGCGGGAGGGCCCTTAATCCCTACAATGAGCAGTTCTTC
CSVEGRSGRALNPYNEQFF
>TRBJ2-7|NA|TRBV7-9|TRBD1|16
TGTGCCAGCAGCCTCGCGCCCGGGACAGCCTACTACGAGCAGTACTTC
CASSLAPGTAYYEQYF
>TRBJ2-7|NA|TRBV30|NA|14
TGTGCCTGGAGTTCTTTAGAGGGACCCTACGAGCAGTACTTC
CAWSSLEGPYEQYF
>TRBJ2-1|NA|TRBV10-3|NA|11
TGTGCCATCAGTGAGTCTGATGAGCAGTTCTTC
CAISESDEQFF
>TRBJ2-7|NA|TRBV2|NA|15
TGTGCCAGCAGTGTCGGCAGGGGACCGACCTACGAGCAGTACTTC
CASSVGRGPTYEQYF
>TRBJ2-2|once|TRBV7-9|NA|16
TGTGCCAGCAGCTTATTTGATCCGGCGAACACCGGGGAGCTGTTTTTT
CASSLFDPANTGELFF